This T cell receptor (beta chain) was retrieved from a study of CD8+ T cells in alopecia areata. RNA, once extracted, was reverse transcribed into cDNA for use as the sequencing template. Profiled with immunoSEQ multiplex PCR; TCRdb holds only in-frame clones, not every one. The table has some 240,000 clones, around 62% seen once. V lost 3 bases to trimming and J lost 5 bases, with 14 bases between them. CDR3 length: 14 residues. The germline gives CDR1 GTSNPN, CDR2 SVGIG (reference sequence). V is TRBV30 and J is TRBJ1-3; D not certain. Specimen: CD4+ T cells sorted from blood, collected at week 0. This sequence was found in a human donor with alopecia areata. The CDR3 sequence is CAWRQTESRNTIYF. The CDR3 region has the DNA TGTGCCTGGAGACAGACGGAATCCCGAAACACCATATATTTT.